This T cell receptor (beta chain) was sequenced during a study of long-term antiretroviral therapy in people with HIV. The germline V and J ends were trimmed by 2 bases and 1 base, with 14 bases remaining between them. The CDR3 loop spans 16 amino acids. Germline CDR1 and CDR2: LGHNA and YNFKEQ. Researchers report immunoSEQ v3.0 was run at survey level. Only in-frame clones appear in the TCRdb table, and some are missing; sequencing was by immunoSEQ multiplex PCR. The repertoire holds roughly 20,000 clones, more than 75% seen once, with under 7.5% in the top ten. The sequencing here drew on unsorted PBMCs, taken 1.8 years before starting antiretroviral therapy. The clonotype was recovered from a woman aged 25 to 39 with HIV. This chain uses TRBV4-2 with TRBJ1-1, with a tentative D call TRBD1 (6 bases). The CDR3 is CASSQSLEGGNTEAFF. For the CDR3, the DNA is TGTGCCAGCAGCCAATCTTTAGAGGGGGGGAACACTGAAGCTTTCTTT.